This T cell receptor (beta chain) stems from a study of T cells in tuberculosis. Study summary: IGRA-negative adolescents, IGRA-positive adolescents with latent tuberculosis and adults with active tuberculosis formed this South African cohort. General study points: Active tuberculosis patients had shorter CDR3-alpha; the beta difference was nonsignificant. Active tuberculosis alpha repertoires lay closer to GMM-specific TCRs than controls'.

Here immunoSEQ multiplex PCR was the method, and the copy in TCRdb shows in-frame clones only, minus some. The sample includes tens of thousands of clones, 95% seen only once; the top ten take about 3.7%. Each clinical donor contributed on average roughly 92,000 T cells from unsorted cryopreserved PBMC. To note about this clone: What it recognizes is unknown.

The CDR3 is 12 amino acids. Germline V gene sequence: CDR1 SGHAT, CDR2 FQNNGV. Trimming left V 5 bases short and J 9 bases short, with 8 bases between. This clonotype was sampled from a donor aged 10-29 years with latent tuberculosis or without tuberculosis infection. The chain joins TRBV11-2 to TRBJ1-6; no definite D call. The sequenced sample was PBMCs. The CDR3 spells CASSPRFSPLHF. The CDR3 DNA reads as TGTGCCAGCAGCCCGCGATTTTCACCCCTCCACTTT.